This T cell receptor (beta chain) was recorded in a study of blood T cell repertoires in COVID-19 (dated by TCRdb to the early 2020s). About the full investigation: Samples from collaborators originated in the United States, Italy and Spain and spanned both the acute and convalescent phases of COVID-19. The samples were drawn from the first 160 participants of the ongoing ImmuneRACE study and from some 1,300 subjects provided by 6 global collaborators. The repertoires were made available in a free public database intended to serve as a resource for research on the immune response to SARS-CoV-2. The prospective study material was composed of cDNA or gDNA derived from T cells, B-cell-depleted T cells, or PBMCs. Where HLA class I and class II types were available, the types were taken from metadata supplied by the sample provider, not from assay-based typing. Deeply sampled blood TCRbeta repertoires from subjects exposed to, actively infected with, or recovered from COVID-19 were included in the dataset. Sample metadata almost always included a de-identified subject ID, COVID-19 status, age in years and sex.

The full study reports these points: Clinical and demographic metadata were provided uncurated, with the amount varying by source and participant.

Collaborating institutions collected whole blood in K2EDTA tubes following their own protocols. For TCRbeta analysis, collaborators shipped samples in one of three forms: frozen whole blood, isolated PBMCs, or DNA extracted from either of those sample types. The CDR3 goes from the cysteine to the phenylalanine over 14 residues. Of all the DNA, just the CDR3 is kept, 42 bases in frame from base 1. CDR1 and CDR2 (SQVTM, ANQGSEA) derive from the germline V gene. Cut back by 4 bases and 4 bases, the V and J ends lie 16 bases apart. The immunoSEQ Assay, a bias-controlled multiplex PCR, was used to amplify TCRbeta CDR3 regions from genomic DNA. The paper's data handling went like this. The number of nucleated cells in each sample was estimated from the amplification of reference gene primers within the assay. To quantify the absolute abundance of each unique TCRbeta CDR3 rearrangement, sequence reads were collapsed and filtered. For each sample, productive Simpson clonality was calculated as the square root of Simpson's diversity index across productive rearrangements. The table was pulled from immuneACCESS by TCRdb, which kept in-frame rearrangements only. Such tables lose some clones; where checked, under half of the loss comes from unresolved V genes, and the rest has no known cause. Clonal size and the V and J genes are those of that table, whereas D and trimming came from the DNA. The sample records 250,000 to 300,000 clones, approximately 86% of which are singletons. The ten largest clones represent 3.6% of the sample.

Concerning this clone: Its antigen target is currently unknown. One base away there is no much larger clone; base qualities are not given.

The sample comprised peripheral blood. This clonotype was sampled from a man younger than 35 with active or convalescent COVID-19. This chain is built from TRBV29-1 and TRBJ1-2; the D gene is not confidently resolved. CDR3 sequence: CSVVWPERAYGYTF. Read as DNA, the sequence is TGCAGCGTTGTTTGGCCCGAGAGGGCCTATGGCTACACCTTC.